This note documents a single T cell receptor (beta chain) sequence. Its antigen remains unidentified. The CDR3 loop spans 16 amino acids. CDR1 is DFQATT and CDR2 is SNEGSKA in the germline V gene (reference sequence). The junction had 9 bases not matched to a gene; V was cut back by 6 bases and J by 0 bases. This sample is part of a study of blood T cells in healthy people across ages. Points from the study as a whole: More naive CD4+ cells and higher diversity marked long-lived donors relative to aged donors.

A second PCR, run for roughly 7 to 11 cycles, used a sample-barcoded 5' primer plus a J-beta primer mix. From the 5' RACE reads, TCRdb called clonotypes with MiXCR, one entry per CDR3 protein. Among hundreds of thousands of distinct CDR3 sequences, over 40% were seen once, and the ten largest hold roughly 13%. The sequence was collected from a woman older than 75 in good health. Specimen: blood. The genes are TRBV20-1 and TRBJ2-3, with 10 positions matching TRBD2. For the CDR3, the DNA is TGCAGTGCCACGGCTAGCGGGAGAAGGAGCACAGATACGCAGTATTTT. Translating gives CSATASGRRSTDTQYF.